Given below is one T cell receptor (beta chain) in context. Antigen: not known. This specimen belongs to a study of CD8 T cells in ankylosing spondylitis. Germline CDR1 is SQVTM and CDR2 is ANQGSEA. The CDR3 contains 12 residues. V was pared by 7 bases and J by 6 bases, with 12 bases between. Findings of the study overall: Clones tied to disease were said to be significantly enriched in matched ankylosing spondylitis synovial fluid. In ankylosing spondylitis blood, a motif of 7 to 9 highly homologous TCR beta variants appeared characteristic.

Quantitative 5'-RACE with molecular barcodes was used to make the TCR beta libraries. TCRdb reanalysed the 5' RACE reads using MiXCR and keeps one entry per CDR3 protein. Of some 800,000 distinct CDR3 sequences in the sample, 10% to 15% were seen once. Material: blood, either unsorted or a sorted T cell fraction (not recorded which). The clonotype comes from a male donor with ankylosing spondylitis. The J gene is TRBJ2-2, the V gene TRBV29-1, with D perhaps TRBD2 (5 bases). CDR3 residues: CSGGLAPGELFF. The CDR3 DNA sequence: TGCAGCGGCGGACTCGCCCCCGGGGAGCTGTTTTTT.